One and the same sample provided the 30 T cell receptor beta chains below, sequenced in a study of siplizumab effects on memory and regulatory T cells. TCRdb's table, derived via immunoSEQ multiplex PCR, lists solely in-frame clones and lacks some. This repertoire shows tens of thousands of clones, over 95% found once; its top ten account for 0.025% to 0.035%. The source material was naive CD4+ T cells sorted from blood. The source is a human donor in good health.

V gene TRBV19 combines with J gene TRBJ2-1; the D gene is possibly TRBD1 (5 bases). CDR3 size: 16 residues. Trimming took off 4 bases at V and 3 bases at J, with 16 bases between the two ends. Germline CDR1 is LNHDA and CDR2 is SQIVND (reference sequence). This CDR3 is CASSTSGRRVYNEQFF. Here the CDR3 DNA reads TGTGCCAGTAGTACGTCAGGGCGGCGAGTCTACAATGAGCAGTTCTTC.

V is TRBV10-3 and J is TRBJ1-2, with 7 bases matching TRBD1. Germline CDR1 is ENHRY and CDR2 is SYGVKD. This CDR3 is built from 16 residues. V dropped 0 bases and J dropped 3; count of bases not matched to a gene: 7. Here the CDR3 reads CAISESWGQPYYGYTF. CDR3 bases: TGTGCCATCAGTGAGTCGTGGGGACAGCCCTACTATGGCTACACCTTC.

In its sample, this clone was seen once. The CDR3 DNA reads as TGTGCCAGCAGCTTAATCGGCGGTTGGGCCTACGAGCAGTACTTC. Translating it yields CASSLIGGWAYEQYF. This sequence joins TRBV7-2 and TRBJ2-7; the D is unclear. V was shortened by 2 bases and J by 2 bases, with 13 bases between the two germline ends. CDR1 SGHTA and CDR2 FQGNSA come from the germline V gene. The CDR3 totals 15 residues. The entire variable domain, with the rest obtained from reference TRBV7-2 and TRBJ2-7, is as follows: GAGVSQSPSNKVTEKGKDVELRCDPISGHTALYWYRQSLGQGLEFLIYFQGNSAPDKSGLPSDRFSAERTGGSVSTLTIQRTQQEDSAVYLCASSLIGGWAYEQYFGPGTRLTVT.

The chain has TRBV11-2 and TRBJ1-1; 8 positions agree with TRBD1. The V and J ends lost 7 bases and 1 base, in that order; junction bases with no gene match: 8. Looked up from germline, CDR1 is SGHAT and CDR2 is FQNNGV. There are 15 residues in the CDR3. The chain's CDR3 is CASKLTGQANTEAFF. CDR3 nucleotide sequence: TGTGCCAGCAAACTAACGGGACAGGCGAACACTGAAGCTTTCTTT.

The chain has TRBV6-1 and TRBJ1-2; D is uncertain. The V gene lost 3 bases and the J gene lost 0 bases, with 14 bases spanning the gap. CDR3 size: 16 residues. The germline gives CDR1 MNHNS, CDR2 SASEGT. For the CDR3, the DNA is TGTGCCAGCAGTGAGCGGAAATCAGCCACTAACTATGGCTACACCTTC. It translates to CASSERKSATNYGYTF.

The V and J genes are TRBV10-3 and TRBJ2-2, with TRBD2 identical over 14 bases. The V gene's germline CDR1 is ENHRY and CDR2 SYGVKD. The CDR3 has 16 residues. Losses at the gene ends were 8 bases for V and 4 bases for J; bases not matched to a gene: 6. The DNA for the CDR3 is TGTGCCATCGGGACTAGCGGGGGCGCGGCCACCGGGGAGCTGTTTTTT. This sequence encodes CAIGTSGGAATGELFF.

This chain uses TRBV10-3 with TRBJ2-1; 9 nucleotides match TRBD2. The ends lost 8 bases at V and 8 bases at J; junction bases unmatched: 13. The germline gives CDR1 ENHRY, CDR2 SYGVKD. The CDR3 loop spans 15 amino acids. The CDR3 is CAIARGLAGLDEQFF. CDR3 DNA: TGTGCCATCGCCCGGGGCCTAGCGGGGCTCGATGAGCAGTTCTTC.

The V gene is TRBV6-6, the J gene TRBJ1-5, with TRBD1 as a possible D gene (6 bases). The V end was cut by 5 bases, the J end by 9 bases, with 11 bases between. The germline V gene encodes CDR1 MNHNY and CDR2 SVGAGI (reference sequence). This CDR3 region has 12 residues. DNA for the CDR3: TGTGCCAGCAGTCACAGGGATTTGCCCCAGCATTTT. This gives the protein CASSHRDLPQHF.

V is TRBV19 and J is TRBJ2-5, with a tentative D call TRBD1 (5 bases). The CDR3 is 15 amino acids. Germline CDR1 LNHDA, CDR2 SQIVND (reference sequence). Trimming took 1 base from V and 4 from J, leaving 13 bases between them. The CDR3 DNA reads as TGTGCCAGTAGTATAGGTGGTACAGGCGGAGAGACCCAGTACTTC. Translated: CASSIGGTGGETQYF.

This clone was counted a few times. The genes are TRBV2 and TRBJ1-1; unclear D gene. V was shortened by 4 bases and J by 5 bases, with 5 bases between the two germline ends. Germline assignment: CDR1 SNHLY and CDR2 FYNNEI. CDR3 length: 11 amino acids. The CDR3 spells CASSGQTEAFF. The CDR3 region has the DNA TGTGCCAGCAGTGGCCAGACTGAAGCTTTCTTT.

This sequence joins TRBV7-2 and TRBJ2-5; no clear D. The CDR3 sequence is 11 residues long. Germline CDR1 reads SGHTA; CDR2 reads FQGNSA. In nucleotides, the CDR3 is TGTGCGACGCAGACACAAGAGACCCAGTACTTC. This sequence encodes CATQTQETQYF.

This chain uses TRBV5-6 with TRBJ2-2; D possibly corresponds to TRBD2 (6 bases). Deletions cut 2 bases from V and 1 base from J, with 12 bases between. Germline CDR1 reads SGHDT; CDR2 reads YYEEEE. There are 16 residues in the CDR3. The DNA for the CDR3 is TGTGCCAGCAGCTTAGGGACTGGGGTGAACACCGGGGAGCTGTTTTTT. It is translated as CASSLGTGVNTGELFF.

The chain is built from TRBV6-5 and TRBJ2-3; possibly TRBD2 for D (6 bases). The germline CDR1 and CDR2 sequences are MNHEY and SVGAGI. The CDR3 sequence is 13 residues long. V was clipped by 5 bases and J by 6 bases, with 12 bases between them. CDR3 coding DNA: TGTGCCAGCAGTCGTTCGGGGGTGGATACGCAGTATTTT. Translated: CASSRSGVDTQYF.

The chain carries TRBV7-9 and TRBJ1-1; D unresolved. The CDR3 length is 15 residues. Germline CDR1 reads SEHNR; CDR2 reads FQNEAQ (reference sequence). Trimming removed 1 base at V and 4 bases at J, with 13 bases between. The CDR3 loop is CASSLDVRLTTEAFF. The CDR3 DNA reads as TGTGCCAGCAGCTTAGATGTACGTTTGACCACTGAAGCTTTCTTT.

The chain uses TRBV7-3 and TRBJ2-3; D gene ambiguous. The CDR3 contains 16 residues. Looked up from germline, CDR1 is SGHTA and CDR2 is FQGTGA. V lost 5 bases and J 2 bases, leaving 17 bases between the germline ends. The CDR3 loop reads CASSPRQPRFTDTQYF. For the CDR3, the DNA is TGTGCCAGCAGCCCACGGCAACCTCGGTTCACAGATACGCAGTATTTT.

The chain uses TRBV6-1 and TRBJ2-1, with 10 positions matching TRBD2. The V and J ends lost 1 base and 9 bases, in that order; junction bases with no gene match: 9. This CDR3 has 16 residues. Germline lookup yields CDR1 MNHNS and CDR2 SASEGT. The CDR3 DNA follows: TGTGCCAGCAGTGAAGTCCCCAGCGGGGGGGCCTCTGAGCAGTTCTTC. Residues: CASSEVPSGGASEQFF.

The V call is TRBV7-3, the J call TRBJ1-1, with D tentatively TRBD1 (5 bases). Trimming removed 4 bases at V and 10 bases at J, with 10 bases between. CDR3 length equals 11 residues. Germline assignment: CDR1 SGHTA and CDR2 FQGTGA. The CDR3 region is CASSSGRGAFF. CDR3 bases: TGTGCCAGCAGCTCGGGGCGGGGAGCTTTCTTT.

The gene calls are TRBV28 and TRBJ2-7; 8 bases map to TRBD1. Per the germline V gene, CDR1 is MDHEN and CDR2 is SYDVKM. V shed 7 bases, J shed 0 bases, and the junction held 5 bases outside the gene matches. The CDR3 extends over 14 amino acids. CDR3 DNA sequence: TGTGCCAGCACCTCAGGGGGCGCCTCCTACGAGCAGTACTTC. Translating gives CASTSGGASYEQYF.

This sequence joins TRBV7-2 and TRBJ1-1, with unresolved D. The CDR3 totals 14 residues. V was pared by 1 base and J by 8 bases, with 14 bases between. Per germline, CDR1 SGHTA and CDR2 FQGNSA. The CDR3 is CASSLVGGLGEAFF. The CDR3 region has the DNA TGTGCCAGCAGCTTAGTTGGAGGGCTGGGGGAAGCTTTCTTT.

The chain couples TRBV7-3 to TRBJ2-1, with TRBD2 matching 12 bases. Trimming at V came to 5 bases and at J to 6 bases, leaving 8 bases not matched to a gene. The CDR3 consists of 16 residues. From germline, CDR1 is SGHTA and CDR2 FQGTGA. The CDR3 spells CASSPLLAGGINEQFF. CDR3 DNA: TGTGCCAGCAGCCCCCTACTAGCGGGGGGCATCAATGAGCAGTTCTTC.

The chain is built from TRBV7-2 and TRBJ1-1; D remains ambiguous. The CDR3 loop spans 15 amino acids. Germline loops: CDR1 SGHTA, CDR2 FQGNSA. V gave up 5 bases and J gave up 0 bases, with 13 bases separating them. CDR3: CASSPRTPMNTEAFF. CDR3 sequence (DNA): TGTGCCAGCAGCCCCAGGACGCCAATGAACACTGAAGCTTTCTTT.

The V and J genes are TRBV28 and TRBJ2-5, with D perhaps matching TRBD1 (5 bases). Germline values: CDR1 MDHEN, CDR2 SYDVKM. The CDR3 loop spans 13 amino acids. The V end lost 7 bases, the J end lost 3 bases, and 12 bases lay between the germline ends. In nucleotides, the CDR3 is TGTGCCAGCACCAAGACAGTCGAAGAGACCCAGTACTTC. Its protein product is CASTKTVEETQYF.

V gene TRBV13 combines with J gene TRBJ2-5; D is ambiguous. Germline V gives CDR1 PRHDT, CDR2 FYEKMQ (reference sequence). V shed 1 base and J shed 5 bases, with 2 bases lying between them. This CDR3 contains 11 residues. The CDR3 loop reads CASSLDETQYF. CDR3 coding DNA: TGTGCCAGCAGCTTAGACGAGACCCAGTACTTC.

CDR3 region: CASSERGLNSPLHF. CDR3 DNA: TGTGCCAGCAGTGAAAGGGGACTGAATTCACCCCTCCACTTT. The chain links TRBV6-1 to TRBJ1-6, with D maybe TRBD1 (5 bases). Trimming left V 2 bases short and J 7 bases short, with 9 bases between. The V gene's germline CDR1 is MNHNS and CDR2 SASEGT. This CDR3 is 14 amino acids long.

The chain carries TRBV10-3 and TRBJ1-3, with 7 bases fitting TRBD1. This CDR3 spans 14 amino acids. Trimming removed 4 bases from V and 0 bases from J; junction bases left unmatched: 0. CDR1 ENHRY and CDR2 SYGVKD come from the germline V gene. The CDR3 DNA is TGTGCCATCAGTGGACAGGGCTCTGGAAACACCATATATTTT. Protein: CAISGQGSGNTIYF.

The chain couples TRBV10-3 to TRBJ1-1, with TRBD1 identical over 7 bases. The CDR3 has 14 amino acids. Trimming took 0 bases from V and 13 from J; bases not matched to a gene: 11. The germline V gene has CDR1 ENHRY and CDR2 SYGVKD. The CDR3 reads CAISESRTGQRVFF. Here the CDR3 DNA reads TGTGCCATCAGTGAGTCCCGGACGGGACAGCGGGTTTTCTTT.

The rearrangement uses TRBV5-1 and TRBJ1-4; 8 nucleotides match TRBD1. CDR1 and CDR2 (germline): SGHRS, YFSETQ. The CDR3 consists of 15 residues. V was clipped by 0 bases and J by 5 bases; unmatched bases: 3. The CDR3 reads CASSLETGENEKLFF. CDR3 coding DNA: TGCGCCAGCAGCTTGGAGACAGGGGAGAATGAAAAACTGTTTTTT.

The chain couples TRBV11-2 to TRBJ2-7, with 7 positions matching TRBD2. The CDR3 runs 16 residues. J gave up 2 bases and V 1 base, and 8 bases lay outside the gene matches. Germline lookup yields CDR1 SGHAT and CDR2 FQNNGV. The CDR3 nucleotides read TGTGCCAGCAGCTTAGGGGGGGGGACCACTCCCTACGAGCAGTACTTC. Protein: CASSLGGGTTPYEQYF.

The genes are TRBV7-8 and TRBJ1-2; the D gene is possibly TRBD1 (6 bases). The germline V gene encodes CDR1 SGHVS and CDR2 FQNEAQ. With 0 bases removed from V and 2 bases from J, the gap between germline ends came to 7 bases. This CDR3 comprises 14 residues. The CDR3 protein is CASSLAQGNYGYTF. CDR3 nucleotides: TGTGCCAGCAGCTTAGCGCAGGGGAACTATGGCTACACCTTC.

V gene TRBV2 combines with J gene TRBJ2-5; maybe TRBD2 (6 bases). The CDR3 length is 14 residues. Per the germline V gene, CDR1 is SNHLY and CDR2 is FYNNEI. The germline V and J ends were trimmed by 4 bases and 5 bases, with 14 bases remaining between them. The CDR3 coding sequence is TGTGCCAGCAGTGGGTTGATTGGGGGGGAGACCCAGTACTTC. It specifies CASSGLIGGETQYF.